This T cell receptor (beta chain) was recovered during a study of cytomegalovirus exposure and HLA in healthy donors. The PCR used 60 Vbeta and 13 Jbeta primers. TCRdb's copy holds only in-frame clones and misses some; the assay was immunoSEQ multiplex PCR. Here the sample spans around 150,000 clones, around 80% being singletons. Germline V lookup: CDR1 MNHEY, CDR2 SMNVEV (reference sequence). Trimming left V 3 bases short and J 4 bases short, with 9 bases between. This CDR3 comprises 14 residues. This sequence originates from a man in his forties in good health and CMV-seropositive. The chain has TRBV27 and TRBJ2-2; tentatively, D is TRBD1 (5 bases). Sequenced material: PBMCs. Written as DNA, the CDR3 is TGTGCCAGCAGTTTCATTAGGGGCACCGGGGAGCTGTTTTTT. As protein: CASSFIRGTGELFF.